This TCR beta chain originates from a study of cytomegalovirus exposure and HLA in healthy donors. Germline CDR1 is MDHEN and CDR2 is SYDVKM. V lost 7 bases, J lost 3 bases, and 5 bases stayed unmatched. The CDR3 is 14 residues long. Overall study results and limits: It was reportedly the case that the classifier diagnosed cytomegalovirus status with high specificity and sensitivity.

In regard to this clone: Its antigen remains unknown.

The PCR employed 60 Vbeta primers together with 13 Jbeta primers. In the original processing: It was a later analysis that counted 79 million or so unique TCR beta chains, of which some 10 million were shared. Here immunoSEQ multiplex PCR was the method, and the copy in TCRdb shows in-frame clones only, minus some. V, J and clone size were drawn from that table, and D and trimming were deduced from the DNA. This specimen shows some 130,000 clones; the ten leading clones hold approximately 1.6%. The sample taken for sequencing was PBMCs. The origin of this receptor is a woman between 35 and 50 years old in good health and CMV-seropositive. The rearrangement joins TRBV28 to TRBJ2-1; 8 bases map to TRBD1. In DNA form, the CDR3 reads TGTGCCAGCATGGACAGGGCATTCTACAATGAGCAGTTCTTC. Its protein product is CASMDRAFYNEQFF.